This passage covers 18 T cell receptor beta chains from one sample sequenced in a study of T cells in localized non-small cell lung cancer. TCRdb's copy holds only in-frame clones and misses some; the assay was immunoSEQ multiplex PCR. The repertoire holds some 54,000 clones, with less than 85% as singletons. The sequencing here drew on PBMCs, taken before any cancer treatment. The source of these receptors is a woman aged 35 to 69 with stage II lung adenocarcinoma.

The rearrangement uses TRBV19 and TRBJ2-7, with D uncertain. The ends were cut back, 1 base at V and 2 bases at J, with 15 bases in the middle. The CDR3 sequence is 16 residues long. Germline CDR1 is LNHDA and CDR2 is SQIVND (reference sequence). The DNA of the CDR3 is TGTGCCAGTAGTATAGGTGACTCTCAAACCGCCTACGAGCAGTACTTC. Translating gives CASSIGDSQTAYEQYF.

This sequence joins TRBV7-3 and TRBJ1-2; 7 bases map to TRBD1. The CDR3 loop spans 15 amino acids. Germline V CDR1 and CDR2: SGHTA, FQGTGA. The V segment lost 2 bases and the J segment 0 bases; nucleotides outside the gene matches: 3. The CDR3 DNA follows: TGTGCCAGCAGCTTAGGGGACAGACCTAACTATGGCTACACCTTC. This encodes CASSLGDRPNYGYTF.

V is TRBV7-6 and J is TRBJ1-1; D is ambiguous. Germline loops: CDR1 SGHVS, CDR2 FNYEAQ. This CDR3 comprises 16 residues. V was clipped by 4 bases and J by 0 bases, with 15 bases between them. Here the CDR3 reads CASSSSPAGMNTEAFF. CDR3 bases: TGTGCCAGCAGCTCATCCCCAGCGGGGATGAACACTGAAGCTTTCTTT.

CDR3 amino acids: CASRLTGRETQYF. The CDR3 coding sequence is TGTGCCAGCAGACTGACAGGTCGAGAGACCCAGTACTTC. The chain is built from TRBV11-2 and TRBJ2-5, with a tentative D call TRBD1 (6 bases). Germline lookup yields CDR1 SGHAT and CDR2 FQNNGV. The germline V and J ends were trimmed by 6 bases and 4 bases, with 12 bases remaining between them. This CDR3 has 13 residues.

The V gene is TRBV2, the J gene TRBJ2-7, with D hard to call. V was trimmed by 1 base and J by 6 bases, leaving 4 bases between them. This CDR3 region has 11 residues. Germline V gene lookup returns CDR1 SNHLY and CDR2 FYNNEI. CDR3 region: CASSEVSEQYF. In nucleotides, the CDR3 is TGTGCCAGCAGTGAAGTTAGCGAGCAGTACTTC.

The rearrangement uses TRBV30 and TRBJ1-3; D is ambiguous. V was trimmed by 0 bases and J by 0 bases, leaving 12 bases between them. The CDR3 is made up of 16 amino acids. The germline V gene encodes CDR1 GTSNPN and CDR2 SVGIG (reference sequence). DNA for the CDR3: TGTGCCTGGAGTGTCCCCAGCGACCCCTCTGGAAACACCATATATTTT. Its protein is CAWSVPSDPSGNTIYF.

The chain has TRBV6-5 and TRBJ2-5, with 9 bases aligning to TRBD1. The assigned J gene may be wrong: the sequence end matches TRBJ2-7 better. The CDR3 totals 14 residues. Per germline, CDR1 MNHEY and CDR2 SVGAGI. CDR3 DNA sequence: TGTGCCAGCAGGCCGCTACAGGGGGCCAACGAGCAGTACTTC. Encoded protein: CASRPLQGANEQYF.

The V gene is TRBV28, the J gene TRBJ1-2; D is undetermined. The CDR3 is 11 residues long. From germline, CDR1 is MDHEN and CDR2 SYDVKM. The CDR3 nucleotides read TGTGCAGTAGTATCCAACTATGGCTACACCTTC. Its translation is CAVVSNYGYTF.

The chain recombines TRBV6-1 with TRBJ2-7; D not resolved. Germline assignment: CDR1 MNHNS and CDR2 SASEGT. The CDR3 runs 12 residues. The ends were cut back, 1 base at V and 3 bases at J, with 4 bases in the middle. In DNA, the CDR3 is TGTGCCAGCAGTGAAGGTGGCTACGAGCAGTACTTC. Its translation: CASSEGGYEQYF.

The V gene is TRBV28, the J gene TRBJ1-2; 7 nucleotides agree with TRBD1. Trimming removed 6 bases from V and 7 bases from J; junction bases left unmatched: 11. Germline V gene data show CDR1 as MDHEN and CDR2 as SYDVKM. The CDR3 contains 14 residues. The CDR3 sequence: CASRRTGVPSGYTF. Here the CDR3 DNA reads TGTGCCAGCAGGCGGACAGGAGTTCCCTCTGGCTACACCTTC.

Sample share makes this clone medium-sized. This sequence joins TRBV14 and TRBJ1-3, with D uncertain. Trimming took off 8 bases at V and 2 bases at J, with 16 bases between the two ends. The CDR3 loop spans 15 amino acids. Germline CDR1 is SGHDN and CDR2 is FVKESK. The DNA of the CDR3 is TGTGCCAGCGGCGCCGGGGTAAAAGCTGGAAACACCATATATTTT. This gives the protein CASGAGVKAGNTIYF.

The V and J genes are TRBV5-5 and TRBJ2-7; D is perhaps TRBD1 or TRBD2 (6 bases each). CDR3 length: 14 residues. V lost 0 bases and J lost 1, with 8 bases in between. CDR1 and CDR2 from the germline V gene are SGHKS and YYEKEE (reference sequence). In DNA form, the CDR3 reads TGTGCCAGCAGCTTGGAGGGGGGATCCTACGAGCAGTACTTC. Translation gives CASSLEGGSYEQYF.

The rearrangement links TRBV6-5 to TRBJ2-1, with 8 positions matching TRBD2. J lost 5 bases, V lost 3 bases, and 6 bases had no gene match. The CDR3 length is 15 residues. Looked up from germline, CDR1 is MNHEY and CDR2 is SVGAGI. CDR3 DNA sequence: TGTGCCAGCAGTTATGCGGGACTAGTCGACAATGAGCAGTTCTTC. Its translation is CASSYAGLVDNEQFF.

V usage is TRBV11-2 and J usage is TRBJ1-1, with D possibly being TRBD1 (5 bases). Germline CDR1 and CDR2: SGHAT and FQNNGV. There are 14 residues in the CDR3. V was pared by 5 bases and J by 0 bases, with 10 bases between. The CDR3 protein is CASSRQYMNTEAFF. In nucleotides, the CDR3 is TGTGCCAGCAGCCGACAGTACATGAACACTGAAGCTTTCTTT.

The chain is built from TRBV28 and TRBJ2-6; a possible D gene is TRBD2 (5 bases). V lost 5 bases to trimming and J lost 0 bases, with 14 bases between them. This CDR3 region has 17 residues. Germline CDR1 MDHEN, CDR2 SYDVKM. Here the CDR3 reads CASSPRAFSSGANVLTF. In nucleotides, the CDR3 is TGTGCCAGCAGTCCGCGGGCGTTCAGCTCTGGGGCCAACGTCCTGACTTTC.

The V gene is TRBV7-6, the J gene TRBJ1-1; TRBD1 is a possible D gene (6 bases). V lost 0 bases and J 7 bases, leaving 18 bases between the germline ends. The CDR3 is made up of 16 amino acids. Germline V gives CDR1 SGHVS, CDR2 FNYEAQ. The CDR3 nucleotides are TGTGCCAGCAGCTTAGCCCCAGGAGGGACAACCGTTGAAGCTTTCTTT. Amino acids: CASSLAPGGTTVEAFF.

V and J are TRBV21-1 and TRBJ2-7; the D call TRBD1 from the table was never checked on the DNA. TRBV21-1 is listed as a pseudogene. The CDR3 contains 13 residues. CDR3 in DNA: TGTGCCATCCTTAGACACGGATCCTACGAGCAGTACTTC. Translated, it gives CAILRHGSYEQYF.

This chain uses TRBV2 with TRBJ1-2, with D unclear. V shed 4 bases and J shed 0 bases, with 6 bases lying between them. The CDR3 is made up of 13 amino acids. In germline, CDR1 is SNHLY, CDR2 FYNNEI. CDR3 amino acids: CASSVQANYGYTF. CDR3 DNA sequence: TGTGCCAGCAGTGTTCAGGCTAACTATGGCTACACCTTC.